This T cell receptor (beta chain) was retrieved from a study of monozygotic twins with inflammatory bowel disease. Overall study findings and caveats: IBD patients exhibited fewer clonotypes shared with other individuals than healthy twins, particularly with disease activity.

The CDR3 contains 15 residues. The germline V gene has CDR1 LGHDT and CDR2 YNNKEL (reference sequence). Nested amplification of TCRalpha and TCRbeta cDNA involved two PCRs of approximately 16 and 10 cycles. For each CDR3 protein, TCRdb gives one entry from its re-call of the 5' RACE reads, without DNA. This listing includes fewer than 400,000 distinct CDR3 sequences. With regard to this clonotype: The antigen is undetermined.

Sequenced: blood. The source is a human donor with ulcerative colitis or Crohn's disease, or a healthy co-twin of an affected twin (not recorded which). V and J are TRBV3-1 and TRBJ2-5. CDR3 protein: CASSQDSSNSVTQYF.